This T cell receptor beta chain was captured by sequencing in a study of blood T cell repertoires in COVID-19 (dated by TCRdb to about 2020). About the investigation overall: The collaborator samples originated in the United States, Italy and Spain and spanned the acute and convalescent phases of COVID-19. The dataset comprised deeply sampled blood TCRbeta repertoires from subjects exposed to, actively infected with, or recovered from COVID-19. HLA class I and class II types, where available, came from metadata supplied by the sample provider rather than from assay-based typing. The samples were drawn from the first 160 participants of the ongoing ImmuneRACE study and from some 1,300 subjects provided by 6 global collaborators. Nearly every sample came with metadata listing a de-identified subject ID, COVID-19 status, age in years and sex. The repertoires were released in a freely available public database meant as a resource for research on the immune response to SARS-CoV-2. The prospective study material was composed of cDNA or gDNA derived from T cells, B-cell-depleted T cells, or PBMCs. Summary of the overall study and its limitations: How much clinical and demographic metadata was included differed by source and by participant, and the metadata was provided uncurated.

On this clone: What antigen it recognizes has not been identified. No much larger clone exists at a distance of one base, and base qualities are not known.

CDR1 and CDR2, per the germline V gene (reference sequence), are SGHNT and YYREEE. The CDR3, cysteine through phenylalanine, is 16 amino acids long. Only CDR3 DNA remains: 48 bases, in frame from the first base. The V end gives up 4 bases and the J end 4 bases, leaving 9 bases in the junction not matched to a gene. Each collaborating institution followed its own protocols to collect whole blood in K2EDTA tubes. For TCRbeta analysis, collaborators shipped samples in one of three forms: frozen whole blood, isolated PBMCs, or DNA extracted from either of those sample types. TCRbeta CDR3 regions were amplified from genomic DNA using the immunoSEQ Assay, a bias-controlled multiplex PCR. As for how the authors treated the data: Within the assay, amplification of reference gene primers was used to estimate how many nucleated cells each sample contained. To quantify the absolute abundance of each unique TCRbeta CDR3 rearrangement, sequence reads were collapsed and filtered. For each sample, productive Simpson clonality was calculated as the square root of Simpson's diversity index over productive rearrangements. TCRdb carries this immuneACCESS record with in-frame sequences only. Its versions omit some clonotypes, under half of them owing to an unresolved V gene in the studies checked, with the rest unexplained. Clone size and the V and J calls come from that table; the DNA yielded D and trimming. The sample profile shows approximately 91,000 clones; approximately 90% of them were found once. The top ten hold 3.5% to 5.5% of the sample.

The sequence came from a man between 65 and 85 years old with acute or convalescent COVID-19. The chain was built from TRBV5-4 and TRBJ1-3; 9 middle bases align to TRBD1. Material: peripheral blood. CDR3 protein: CASSPQTGGAGNTIYF. The bases read TGTGCCAGCAGCCCCCAAACAGGGGGCGCGGGAAACACCATATATTTT.